One and the same sample provided the 16 T cell receptor beta chains below, sequenced in a study of T cells in Graves' hyperthyroidism and ophthalmopathy. The CDR3 regions of TCR beta were amplified from RNA transcripts. The HTBI set primed first-round TCR CDR3 RT-PCR. One entry per CDR3 protein, called by TCRdb with MiXCR from the multiplex PCR reads. The sample lists 500,000 to 600,000 distinct CDR3 sequences; just over 45% were seen once. Material: peripheral blood or thyroid tissue (not recorded which). The receptors stem from an adult woman with Graves' disease, either hyperthyroidism or ophthalmopathy (not recorded which).

In DNA form, the CDR3 reads TGTGCCAGCAGCCGATCCGGGACAGGGGGTAACTATGGCTACACCTTC. Amino acid sequence: CASSRSGTGGNYGYTF. The chain uses TRBV7-2 and TRBJ1-2; 11 nucleotides align to TRBD1. Germline CDR1 and CDR2: SGHTA and FQGNSA. Trimming removed 5 bases from V and 1 base from J; junction bases left unmatched: 6. The CDR3 is made up of 16 amino acids.

This clonotype was counted between two and nine times. This sequence joins TRBV18 and TRBJ2-7; D call uncertain. Germline-derived CDR1 and CDR2 are KGHSH and LQKENI. Trimming stripped 3 bases from V and 0 bases from J, with 9 bases between. The CDR3 runs to 14 residues. The CDR3, as DNA: TGTGCCAGCTCACCGACCGAGAGCTCCTACGAGCAGTACTTC. As protein: CASSPTESSYEQYF.

This clonotype was observed at least ten times. The chain uses TRBV20-1 and TRBJ1-1, with a possible D match to TRBD1 (5 bases). The V gene lost 1 base and the J gene lost 3 bases, with 6 bases spanning the gap. Germline V lookup: CDR1 DFQATT, CDR2 SNEGSKA (reference sequence). The CDR3 extends over 12 amino acids. The CDR3 region has the DNA TGCAGTGCTAGAGTGGGGGACACTGAAGCTTTCTTT. Its translation: CSARVGDTEAFF.

This clonotype was counted a few times. The chain has TRBV4-1 and TRBJ2-7, with 9 bases aligning to TRBD2. With 0 bases clipped from V and 0 bases from J, the junction kept 9 bases outside the gene matches. CDR3 length equals 18 residues. Germline CDR1 is MGHRA and CDR2 is YSYEKL. CDR3 region: CASSQDLRLADSSYEQYF. The CDR3 DNA sequence: TGCGCCAGCAGCCAAGATCTAAGACTAGCGGATAGCTCCTACGAGCAGTACTTC.

The CDR3 nucleotides are TGTGCCAGCAGCCACCGGGGGAAATCCTCCTACGAGCAGTACTTC. Its translation is CASSHRGKSSYEQYF. The rearrangement uses TRBV7-8 and TRBJ2-7; tentatively, D is TRBD2 (6 bases). V lost 5 bases and J lost 0, with 14 bases in between. The CDR3 loop spans 15 amino acids. Germline assignment: CDR1 SGHVS and CDR2 FQNEAQ.

Concerning this clonotype itself: This may be a read error, as it is one base from a much larger clone. J is TRBJ2-7 and V is TRBV20-1; possible D gene TRBD1, 7 bases. The CDR3 length is 16 residues. With 5 bases removed from V and 3 bases from J, the gap between germline ends came to 23 bases. Looked up from germline, CDR1 is DFQATT and CDR2 is SNEGSKA (reference sequence). The CDR3 region has the DNA TGCAGTGCTGGAGGGGGCCGACAGGGACCTTTCTACGAGCAGTACTTC. It codes for CSAGGGRQGPFYEQYF.

V is TRBV7-2 and J is TRBJ2-7; TRBD2 aligns across 7 bases. Per germline, CDR1 SGHTA and CDR2 FQGNSA. The CDR3 covers 15 residues. The V segment lost 5 bases and the J segment 7 bases; nucleotides outside the gene matches: 14. The CDR3 loop is CASSLDFREADEQYF. The DNA for the CDR3 is TGTGCCAGCAGCCTAGACTTCCGGGAGGCGGATGAGCAGTACTTC.

This chain links TRBV29-1 with TRBJ1-1; perhaps TRBD1 as D (6 bases). Germline V gives CDR1 SQVTM, CDR2 ANQGSEA. The ends were cut back, 4 bases at V and 0 bases at J, with 18 bases in the middle. The length of the CDR3 is 16 residues. CDR3 coding DNA: TGCAGCGTTGGGGGGGGCCCGATGCCCATGAACACTGAAGCTTTCTTT. The encoded protein is CSVGGGPMPMNTEAFF. The entire variable domain, with the rest obtained from reference TRBV29-1 and TRBJ1-1, is as follows: SAVISQKPSRDICQRGTSLTIQCQVDSQVTMMFWYRQQPGQSLTLIATANQGSEATYESGFVIDKFPISRPNLTFSTLTVSNMSPEDSSIYLCSVGGGPMPMNTEAFFGQGTRLTVV.

Concerning this clonotype: Given the absence of the conserved phenylalanine or tryptophan at the CDR3 end, a read error is likely. The chain combines TRBV19 with TRBJ1-1; TRBD1 might be the D (6 bases). This CDR3 spans 14 amino acids. Per germline, CDR1 LNHDA and CDR2 SQIVND (reference sequence). Trimming removed 3 bases at V and 4 bases at J, with 12 bases between. DNA for the CDR3: TGTGCCAGTAGTATTTCGGGGGCTGTCACTGAAGCTTTCCTT. This sequence encodes CASSISGAVTEAFL.

This clonotype has only one observation. The chain combines TRBV7-2 with TRBJ2-5, with TRBD2 matching 7 bases. Per germline, CDR1 SGHTA and CDR2 FQGNSA. V lost 5 bases to trimming and J lost 1 base; unmatched junction nucleotides: 10. This CDR3 contains 16 residues. DNA for the CDR3: TGTGCCAGCAGCCGGGGAGGGTGGGATGGCCAAGAGACCCAGTACTTC. This gives the protein CASSRGGWDGQETQYF.

The V and J genes are TRBV20-1 and TRBJ2-7; D perhaps matches TRBD1 (6 bases). The CDR3 is 15 residues long. The V end lost 1 base, the J end lost 5 bases, and 18 bases lay between the germline ends. CDR1 DFQATT and CDR2 SNEGSKA come from the germline V gene (reference sequence). CDR3 bases: TGCAGTGCTAGAGGCCTCAGGGGACCTGGTCACGAGCAGTACTTC. This sequence encodes CSARGLRGPGHEQYF.

The chain has TRBV5-6 and TRBJ1-4; D is unclear. Trimming cost V 0 bases and J 7 bases, with 25 bases left between them. In germline, CDR1 is SGHDT, CDR2 YYEEEE. The CDR3 consists of 19 residues. The CDR3 region has the DNA TGTGCCAGCAGCTTGGCCAAGTCGAACGATGAGGGATTTGGTGAAAAACTGTTTTTT. This sequence encodes CASSLAKSNDEGFGEKLFF.

A word on this clonotype: A much more abundant neighbour one base away suggests this may be a read error. In DNA form, the CDR3 reads TGTGCCAGGAGAACCCTACCGAACACTGAAGCTATCTTT. Protein: CARRTLPNTEAIF. This sequence joins TRBV6-2 or TRBV6-3 and TRBJ1-1; D is unresolved. This CDR3 is built from 13 residues. Germline values: CDR1 MNHEY, CDR2 SVGEGT.

In this sample, this clonotype turned up many times. The V gene is TRBV11-2, the J gene TRBJ2-5, with D perhaps TRBD1 or TRBD2 (5 bases each). V gave up 5 bases and J gave up 4 bases, with 17 bases separating them. This CDR3 has 15 residues. CDR1 is SGHAT and CDR2 is FQNNGV in the germline V gene. The CDR3 DNA is TGTGCCAGCAGCCATGGAGGACACCAGGGAGAGACCCAGTACTTC. The encoded protein is CASSHGGHQGETQYF.

The rearrangement uses TRBV20-1 and TRBJ1-3; 7 bases line up with TRBD1. Germline trimming cut 4 bases from V and 0 bases from J; bases unmatched to any gene: 3. This CDR3 region has 14 residues. CDR1 and CDR2 from the germline V gene are DFQATT and SNEGSKA (reference sequence). Written as DNA, the CDR3 is TGCAGTGCTAAGGAGGGGGCCTCTGGAAACACCATATATTTT. This sequence encodes CSAKEGASGNTIYF.

This clonotype was counted between two and nine times. The chain has TRBV24-1 and TRBJ1-2, with a tentative D call TRBD1 (5 bases). Germline V gene data show CDR1 as KGHDR and CDR2 as SFDVKD. This CDR3 spans 13 amino acids. The V end lost 7 bases, the J end lost 2 bases, and 10 bases lay between the germline ends. The CDR3 DNA sequence: TGTGCCACCAGAGGGACGGAGAACTATGGCTACACCTTC. This encodes CATRGTENYGYTF.